This T cell receptor beta chain was identified in a study of T cell repertoires in cytomegalovirus infection. About the study: Through public TCR beta signatures, both CMV infection and matching HLA type were indicated.

On this clonotype: Its specificity is unknown.

Trimming took off 0 bases at V and 4 bases at J, with 8 bases between the two ends. The germline V gene encodes CDR1 SGDLS and CDR2 YYNGEE. The CDR3 is 14 amino acids. General study results and limits: Carriage of CMV together with the relevant HLA was identifiable through cumulative public TCR beta family frequency.

One entry per CDR3 protein, called by TCRdb with MiXCR from the reads. The repertoire holds roughly 630,000 distinct CDR3 sequences, with roughly a quarter as singletons. The V and J genes are TRBV9 and TRBJ1-5; D ambiguous. This TCR was sampled from a human donor in good health (CMV status not recorded). Some clones in this sample may be carry-over from other donors' samples. Sequencing used CD8+ T cells from PBMCs. CDR3 sequence (DNA): TGTGCCAGCAGCGTAGGTTCAGAAAATCAGCCCCAGCATTTT. Encoded protein: CASSVGSENQPQHF.